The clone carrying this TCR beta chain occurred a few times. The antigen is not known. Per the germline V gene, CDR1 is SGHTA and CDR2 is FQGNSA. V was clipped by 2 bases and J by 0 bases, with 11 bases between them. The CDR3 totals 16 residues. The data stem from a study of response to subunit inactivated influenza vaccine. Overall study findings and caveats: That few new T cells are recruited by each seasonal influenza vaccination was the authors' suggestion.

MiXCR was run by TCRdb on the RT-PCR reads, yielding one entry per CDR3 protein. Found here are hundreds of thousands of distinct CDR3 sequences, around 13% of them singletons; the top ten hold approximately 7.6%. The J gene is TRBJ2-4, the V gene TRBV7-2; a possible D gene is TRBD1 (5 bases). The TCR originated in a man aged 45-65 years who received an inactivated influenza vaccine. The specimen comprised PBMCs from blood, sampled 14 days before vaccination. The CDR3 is CASSLSGSLAKNIQYF. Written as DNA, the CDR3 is TGTGCCAGCAGCTTATCAGGGTCTTTAGCCAAAAACATTCAGTACTTC.